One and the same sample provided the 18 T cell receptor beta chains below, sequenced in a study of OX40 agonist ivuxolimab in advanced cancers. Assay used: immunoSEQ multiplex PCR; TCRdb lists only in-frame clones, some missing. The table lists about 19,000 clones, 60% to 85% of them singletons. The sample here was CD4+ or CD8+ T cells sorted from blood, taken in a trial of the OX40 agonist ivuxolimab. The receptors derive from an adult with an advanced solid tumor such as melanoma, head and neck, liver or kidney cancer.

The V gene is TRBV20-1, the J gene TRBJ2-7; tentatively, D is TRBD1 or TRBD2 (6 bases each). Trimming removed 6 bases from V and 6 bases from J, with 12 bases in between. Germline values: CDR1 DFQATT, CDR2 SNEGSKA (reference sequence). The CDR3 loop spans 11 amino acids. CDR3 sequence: CSANREVEQYF. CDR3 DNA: TGCAGTGCAAACAGGGAGGTCGAGCAGTACTTC.

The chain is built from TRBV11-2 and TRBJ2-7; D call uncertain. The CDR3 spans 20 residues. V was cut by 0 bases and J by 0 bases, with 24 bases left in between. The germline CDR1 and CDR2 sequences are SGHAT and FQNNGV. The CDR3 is CASSLDPLARKEPSSYEQYF. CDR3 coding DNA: TGTGCCAGCAGCTTAGATCCCCTGGCTAGAAAGGAACCGAGCTCCTACGAGCAGTACTTC.

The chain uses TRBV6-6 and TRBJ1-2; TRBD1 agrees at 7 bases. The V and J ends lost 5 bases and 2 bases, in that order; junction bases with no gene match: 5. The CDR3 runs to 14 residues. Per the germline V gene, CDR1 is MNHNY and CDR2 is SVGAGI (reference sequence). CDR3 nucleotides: TGTGCCAGCAGTGACTACAGGGGAAACTATGGCTACACCTTC. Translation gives CASSDYRGNYGYTF.

CDR3 in DNA: TGTGCCAGCAGCCCCCTGGGGTTGGGACAAAGTTATCAGCCCCAGCATTTT. The encoded protein is CASSPLGLGQSYQPQHF. The chain combines TRBV27 with TRBJ1-5; the D gene is possibly TRBD1 (6 bases). CDR3 length equals 17 residues. From germline, CDR1 is MNHEY and CDR2 SMNVEV (reference sequence). Trimming left V 6 bases short and J 5 bases short, with 23 bases between.

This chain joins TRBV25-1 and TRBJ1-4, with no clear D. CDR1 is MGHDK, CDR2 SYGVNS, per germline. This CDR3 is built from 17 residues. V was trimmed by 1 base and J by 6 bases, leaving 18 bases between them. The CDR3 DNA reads TGTGCCAGCAGTGAATGGATGGTGGCAGCCTCCTATGAAAAACTGTTTTTT. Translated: CASSEWMVAASYEKLFF. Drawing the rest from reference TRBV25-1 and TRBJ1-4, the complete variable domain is EADIYQTPRYLVIGTGKKITLECSQTMGHDKMYWYQQDPGMELHLIHYSYGVNSTEKGDLSSESTVSRIRTEHFPLTLESARPSHTSQYLCASSEWMVAASYEKLFFGSGTQLSVL.

The CDR3 reads CASSFHLAGGPYEQYF. The CDR3 region has the DNA TGTGCCAGCAGTTTCCATCTAGCGGGGGGTCCCTACGAGCAGTACTTC. This rearrangement joins TRBV27 to TRBJ2-7; 11 bases are a match to TRBD2. Germline CDR1 reads MNHEY; CDR2 reads SMNVEV (reference sequence). This CDR3 contains 16 residues. V lost 3 bases and J lost 2; bases outside the gene matches: 6.

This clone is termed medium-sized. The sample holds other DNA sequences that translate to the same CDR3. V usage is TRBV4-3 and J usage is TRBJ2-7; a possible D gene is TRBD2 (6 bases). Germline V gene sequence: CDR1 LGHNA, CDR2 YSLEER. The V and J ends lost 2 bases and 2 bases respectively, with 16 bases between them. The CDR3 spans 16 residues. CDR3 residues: CASSQRLDLGPYEQYF. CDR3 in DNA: TGCGCCAGCAGCCAACGACTAGACCTAGGCCCCTACGAGCAGTACTTC.

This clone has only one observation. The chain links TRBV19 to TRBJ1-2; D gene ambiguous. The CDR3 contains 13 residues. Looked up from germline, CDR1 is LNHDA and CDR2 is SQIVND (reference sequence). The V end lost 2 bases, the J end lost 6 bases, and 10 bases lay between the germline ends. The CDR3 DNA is TGTGCCAGTAGTATAACGGGGTTCCATGGCTACACCTTC. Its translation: CASSITGFHGYTF.

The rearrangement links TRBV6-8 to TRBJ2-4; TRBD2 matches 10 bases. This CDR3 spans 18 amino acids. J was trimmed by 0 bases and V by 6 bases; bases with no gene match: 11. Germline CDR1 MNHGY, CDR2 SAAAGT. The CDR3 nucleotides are TGTGCCAGCAGCCTAAGCGGGAGGGCCAATCTAGCCAAAAACATTCAGTACTTC. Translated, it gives CASSLSGRANLAKNIQYF.

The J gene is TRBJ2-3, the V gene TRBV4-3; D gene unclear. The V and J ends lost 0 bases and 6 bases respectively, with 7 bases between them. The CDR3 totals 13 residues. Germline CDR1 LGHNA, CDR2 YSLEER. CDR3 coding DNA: TGCGCCAGCAGCCAAGATTCTCTTGATACGCAGTATTTT. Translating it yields CASSQDSLDTQYF.

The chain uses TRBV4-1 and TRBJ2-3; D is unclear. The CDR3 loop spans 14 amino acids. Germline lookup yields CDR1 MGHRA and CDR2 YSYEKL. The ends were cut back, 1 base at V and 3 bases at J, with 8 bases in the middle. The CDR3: CASSQGEQTDTQYF. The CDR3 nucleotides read TGCGCCAGCAGCCAAGGGGAACAAACAGATACGCAGTATTTT.

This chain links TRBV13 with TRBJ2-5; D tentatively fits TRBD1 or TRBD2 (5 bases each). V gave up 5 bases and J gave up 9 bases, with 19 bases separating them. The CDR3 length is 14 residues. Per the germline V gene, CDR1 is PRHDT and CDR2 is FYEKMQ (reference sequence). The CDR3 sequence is CASSPGDRPGAQYF. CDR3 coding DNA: TGTGCCAGCAGCCCCGGGGACCGCCCCGGGGCCCAGTACTTC.

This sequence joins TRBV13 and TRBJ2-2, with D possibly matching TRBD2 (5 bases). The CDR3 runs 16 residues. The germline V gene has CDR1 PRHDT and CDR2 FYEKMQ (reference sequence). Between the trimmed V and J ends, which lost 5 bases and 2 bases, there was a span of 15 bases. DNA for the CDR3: TGTGCCAGCAGCACCCGCCGAGGGAGAAACACCGGGGAGCTGTTTTTT. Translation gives CASSTRRGRNTGELFF.

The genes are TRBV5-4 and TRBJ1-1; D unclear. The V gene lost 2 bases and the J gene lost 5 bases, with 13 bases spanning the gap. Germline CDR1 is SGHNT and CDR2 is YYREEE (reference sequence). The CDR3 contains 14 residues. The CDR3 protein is CASSFRGGGTEAFF. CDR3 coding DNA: TGTGCCAGCAGCTTCCGGGGAGGTGGGACTGAAGCTTTCTTT. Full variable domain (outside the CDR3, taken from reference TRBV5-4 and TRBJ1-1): ETGVTQSPTHLIKTRGQQVTLRCSSQSGHNTVSWYQQALGQGPQFIFQYYREEENGRGNFPPRFSGLQFPNYSSELNVNALELDDSALYLCASSFRGGGTEAFFGQGTRLTVV.

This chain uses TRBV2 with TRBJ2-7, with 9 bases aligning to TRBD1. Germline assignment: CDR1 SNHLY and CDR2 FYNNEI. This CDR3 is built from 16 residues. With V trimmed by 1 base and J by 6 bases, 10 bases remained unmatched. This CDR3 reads CASSEGRGTGRAEQYF. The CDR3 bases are TGTGCCAGCAGTGAAGGGCGGGGGACAGGGAGAGCCGAGCAGTACTTC.

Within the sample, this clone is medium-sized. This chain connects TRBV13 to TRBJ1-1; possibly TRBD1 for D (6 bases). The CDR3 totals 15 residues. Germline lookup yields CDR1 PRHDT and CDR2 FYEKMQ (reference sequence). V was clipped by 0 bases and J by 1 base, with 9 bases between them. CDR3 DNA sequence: TGTGCCAGCAGCTTAGGGGGGGGCCCGAACACTGAAGCTTTCTTT. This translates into CASSLGGGPNTEAFF.

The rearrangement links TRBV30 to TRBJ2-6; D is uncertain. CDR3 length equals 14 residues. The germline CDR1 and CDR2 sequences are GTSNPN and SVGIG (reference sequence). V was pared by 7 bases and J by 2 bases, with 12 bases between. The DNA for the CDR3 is TGTGCCTTTCAAAGAGATGCTGGGGCCAACGTCCTGACTTTC. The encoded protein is CAFQRDAGANVLTF.

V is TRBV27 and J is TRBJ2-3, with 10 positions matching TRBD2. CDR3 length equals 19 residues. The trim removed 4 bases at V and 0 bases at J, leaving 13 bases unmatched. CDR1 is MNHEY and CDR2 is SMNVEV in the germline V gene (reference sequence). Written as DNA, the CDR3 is TGTGCCAGCAGTTGGGGGCGAGCGGGGGGGCCCTATAGCACAGATACGCAGTATTTT. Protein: CASSWGRAGGPYSTDTQYF.